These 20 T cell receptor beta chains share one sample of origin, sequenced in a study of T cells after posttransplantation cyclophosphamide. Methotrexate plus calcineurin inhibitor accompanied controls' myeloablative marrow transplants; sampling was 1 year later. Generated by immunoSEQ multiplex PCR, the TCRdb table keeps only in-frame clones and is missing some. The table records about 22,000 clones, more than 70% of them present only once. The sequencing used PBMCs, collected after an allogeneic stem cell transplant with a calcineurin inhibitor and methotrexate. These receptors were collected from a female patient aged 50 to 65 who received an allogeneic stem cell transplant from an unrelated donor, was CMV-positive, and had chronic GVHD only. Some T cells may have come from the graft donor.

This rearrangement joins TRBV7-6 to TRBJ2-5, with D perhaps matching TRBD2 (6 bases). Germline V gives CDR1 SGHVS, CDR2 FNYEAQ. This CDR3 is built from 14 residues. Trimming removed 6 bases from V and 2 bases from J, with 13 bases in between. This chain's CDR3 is CASRDLGGQETQYF. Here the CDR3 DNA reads TGTGCCAGCAGGGATTTGGGGGGACAAGAGACCCAGTACTTC.

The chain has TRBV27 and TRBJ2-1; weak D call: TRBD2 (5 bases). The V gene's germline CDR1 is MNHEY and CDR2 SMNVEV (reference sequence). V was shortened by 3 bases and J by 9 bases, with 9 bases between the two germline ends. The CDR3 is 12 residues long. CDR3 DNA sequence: TGTGCCAGCAGTTTTCGTGGGAGTGAGCAGTTCTTC. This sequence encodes CASSFRGSEQFF.

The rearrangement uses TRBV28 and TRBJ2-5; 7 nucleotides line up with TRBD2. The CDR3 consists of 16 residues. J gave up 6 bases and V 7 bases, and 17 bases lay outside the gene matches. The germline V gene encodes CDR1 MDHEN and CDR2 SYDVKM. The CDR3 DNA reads TGTGCCAGCATCAAAAGAGCGGGACCCAGATCCAAGACCCAGTACTTC. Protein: CASIKRAGPRSKTQYF.

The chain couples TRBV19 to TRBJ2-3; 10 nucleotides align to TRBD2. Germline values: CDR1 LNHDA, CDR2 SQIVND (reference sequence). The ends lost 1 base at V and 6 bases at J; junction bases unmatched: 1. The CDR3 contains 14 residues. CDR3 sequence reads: CASSIGAGGDTQYF. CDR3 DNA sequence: TGTGCCAGTAGTATAGGAGCGGGAGGGGATACGCAGTATTTT.

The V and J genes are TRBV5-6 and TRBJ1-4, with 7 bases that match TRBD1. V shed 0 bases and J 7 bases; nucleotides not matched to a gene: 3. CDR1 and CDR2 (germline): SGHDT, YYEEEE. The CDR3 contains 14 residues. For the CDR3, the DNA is TGTGCCAGCAGCTTGGGTGACAGGGCTGAAAAACTGTTTTTT. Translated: CASSLGDRAEKLFF.

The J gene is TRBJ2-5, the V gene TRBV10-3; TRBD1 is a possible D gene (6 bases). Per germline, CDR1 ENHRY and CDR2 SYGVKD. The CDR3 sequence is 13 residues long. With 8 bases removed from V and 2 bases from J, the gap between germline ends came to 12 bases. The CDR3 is CAIRVGQQETQYF. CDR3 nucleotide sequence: TGTGCCATCCGCGTAGGACAGCAAGAGACCCAGTACTTC.

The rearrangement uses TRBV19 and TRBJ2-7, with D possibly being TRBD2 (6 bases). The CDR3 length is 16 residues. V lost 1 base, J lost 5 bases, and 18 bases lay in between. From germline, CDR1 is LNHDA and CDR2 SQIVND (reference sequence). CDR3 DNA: TGTGCCAGTAGTATAGCCCAGGGACTGTCCCCTGACGAGCAGTACTTC. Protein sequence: CASSIAQGLSPDEQYF.

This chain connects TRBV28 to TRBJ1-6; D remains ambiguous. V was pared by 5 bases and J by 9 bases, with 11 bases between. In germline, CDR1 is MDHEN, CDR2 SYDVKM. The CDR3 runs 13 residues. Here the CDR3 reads CASSPVFSSPLHF. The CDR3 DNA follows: TGTGCCAGCAGTCCTGTTTTTAGTTCACCCCTCCACTTT.

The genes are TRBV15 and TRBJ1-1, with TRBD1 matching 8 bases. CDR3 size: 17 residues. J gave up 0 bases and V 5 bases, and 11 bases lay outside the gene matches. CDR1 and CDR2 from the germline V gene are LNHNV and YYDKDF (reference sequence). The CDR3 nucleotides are TGTGCCACCAGCGCACCCAGACAGGGGACTGTGAACACTGAAGCTTTCTTT. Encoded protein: CATSAPRQGTVNTEAFF.

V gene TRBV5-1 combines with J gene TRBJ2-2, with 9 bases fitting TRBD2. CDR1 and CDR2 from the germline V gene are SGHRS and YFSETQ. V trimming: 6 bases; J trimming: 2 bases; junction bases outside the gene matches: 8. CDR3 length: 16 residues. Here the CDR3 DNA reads TGCGCCAGCACTCCTCCGGGACTAGCAAACACCGGGGAGCTGTTTTTT. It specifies CASTPPGLANTGELFF.

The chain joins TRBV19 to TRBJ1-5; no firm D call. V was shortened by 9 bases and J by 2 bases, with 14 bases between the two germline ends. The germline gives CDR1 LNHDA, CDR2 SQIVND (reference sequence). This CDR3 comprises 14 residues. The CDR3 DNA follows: TGTGCCAGCCTAGGCGCGGGTGGCAATCAGCCCCAGCATTTT. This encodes CASLGAGGNQPQHF. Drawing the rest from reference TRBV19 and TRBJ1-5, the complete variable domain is DGGITQSPKYLFRKEGQNVTLSCEQNLNHDAMYWYRQDPGQGLRLIYYSQIVNDFQKGDIAEGYSVSREKKESFPLTVTSAQKNPTAFYLCASLGAGGNQPQHFGDGTRLSIL.

The CDR3: CASSLTQSARIDEQFF. The CDR3 DNA sequence: TGTGCCAGCAGCTTAACGCAAAGCGCAAGAATTGATGAGCAGTTCTTC. The rearrangement links TRBV7-3 to TRBJ2-1; D gene unclear. CDR1 and CDR2 from the germline V gene are SGHTA and FQGTGA. This CDR3 spans 16 amino acids. V was pared by 0 bases and J by 8 bases, with 17 bases between.

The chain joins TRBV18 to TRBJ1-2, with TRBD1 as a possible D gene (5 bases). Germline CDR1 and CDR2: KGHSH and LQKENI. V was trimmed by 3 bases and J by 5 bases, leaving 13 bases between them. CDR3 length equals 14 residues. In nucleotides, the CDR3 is TGTGCCAGCTCACCCGAAGGGAGGACATATGGCTACACCTTC. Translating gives CASSPEGRTYGYTF. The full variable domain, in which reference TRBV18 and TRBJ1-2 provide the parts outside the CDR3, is NAGVMQNPRHLVRRRGQEARLRCSPMKGHSHVYWYRQLPEEGLKFMVYLQKENIIDESGMPKERFSAEFPKEGPSILRIQQVVRGDSAAYFCASSPEGRTYGYTFGSGTRLTVV.

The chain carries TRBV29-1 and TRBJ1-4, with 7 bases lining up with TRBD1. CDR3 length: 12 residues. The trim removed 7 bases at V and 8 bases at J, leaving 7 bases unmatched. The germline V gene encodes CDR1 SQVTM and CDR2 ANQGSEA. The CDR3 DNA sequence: TGCAGCGGACGGGACAGCTTAGAAAAACTGTTTTTT. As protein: CSGRDSLEKLFF. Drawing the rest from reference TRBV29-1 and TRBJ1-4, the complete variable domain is SAVISQKPSRDICQRGTSLTIQCQVDSQVTMMFWYRQQPGQSLTLIATANQGSEATYESGFVIDKFPISRPNLTFSTLTVSNMSPEDSSIYLCSGRDSLEKLFFGSGTQLSVL.

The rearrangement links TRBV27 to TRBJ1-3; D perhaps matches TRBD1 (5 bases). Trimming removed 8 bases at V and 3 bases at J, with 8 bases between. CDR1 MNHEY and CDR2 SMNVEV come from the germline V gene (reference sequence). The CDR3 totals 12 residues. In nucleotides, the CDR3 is TGTGCCAGCGGGACTCATGGAAACACCATATATTTT. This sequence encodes CASGTHGNTIYF.

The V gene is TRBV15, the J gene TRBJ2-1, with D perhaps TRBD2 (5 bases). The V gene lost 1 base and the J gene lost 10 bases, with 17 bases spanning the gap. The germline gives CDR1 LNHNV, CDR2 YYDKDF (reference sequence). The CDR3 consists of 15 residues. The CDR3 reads CATSRAGSLGWEQFF. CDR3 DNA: TGTGCCACCAGCAGAGCGGGGAGTCTCGGGTGGGAGCAGTTCTTC.

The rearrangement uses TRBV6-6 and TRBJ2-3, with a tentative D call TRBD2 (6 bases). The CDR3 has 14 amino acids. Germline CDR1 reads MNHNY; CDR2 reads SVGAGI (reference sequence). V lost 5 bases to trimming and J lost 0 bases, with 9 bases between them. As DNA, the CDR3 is TGTGCCAGCAGTCTAGCGTCTAGCACAGATACGCAGTATTTT. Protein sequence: CASSLASSTDTQYF.

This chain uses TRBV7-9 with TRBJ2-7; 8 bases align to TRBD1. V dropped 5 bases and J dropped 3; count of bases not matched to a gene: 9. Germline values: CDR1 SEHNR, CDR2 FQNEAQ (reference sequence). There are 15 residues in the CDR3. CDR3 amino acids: CASSPPGTGGYEQYF. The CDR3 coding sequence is TGTGCCAGCAGCCCTCCCGGGACAGGCGGCTACGAGCAGTACTTC. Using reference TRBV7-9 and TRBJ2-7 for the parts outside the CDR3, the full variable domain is DTGVSQNPRHKITKRGQNVTFRCDPISEHNRLYWYRQTLGQGPEFLTYFQNEAQLEKSRLLSDRFSAERPKGSFSTLEIQRTEQGDSAMYLCASSPPGTGGYEQYFGPGTRLTVT.

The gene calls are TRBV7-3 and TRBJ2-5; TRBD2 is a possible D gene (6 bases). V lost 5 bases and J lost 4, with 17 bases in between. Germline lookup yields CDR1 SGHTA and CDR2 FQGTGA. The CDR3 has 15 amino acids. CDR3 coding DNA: TGTGCCAGCAGCCCAACCTTGGGACTTTTAGAGACCCAGTACTTC. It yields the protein CASSPTLGLLETQYF.

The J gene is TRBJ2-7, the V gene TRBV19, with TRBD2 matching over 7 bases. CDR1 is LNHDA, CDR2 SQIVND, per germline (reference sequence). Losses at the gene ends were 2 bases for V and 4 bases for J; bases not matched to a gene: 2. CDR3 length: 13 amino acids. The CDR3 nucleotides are TGTGCCAGTAGTATAAGCGGGGCATACGAGCAGTACTTC. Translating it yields CASSISGAYEQYF.